This paragraph covers one T cell receptor beta chain sequence. This record comes from a study of PD-L1 blockade in urothelial cancer. The V and J ends lost 2 bases and 4 bases, in that order; junction bases with no gene match: 2. The germline CDR1 and CDR2 sequences are SGHRS and YFSETQ. This CDR3 comprises 14 residues. Time point reported: pretreatment peripheral blood. TCRdb keeps only in-frame clones here, not all; method: immunoSEQ multiplex PCR. This table has some 45,000 clones, about 88% appearing once. The sequencing used PBMCs, collected around atezolizumab (anti-PD-L1) treatment. This sequence originates from a donor at least 40 years old with urothelial cancer. The V gene is TRBV5-1, the J gene TRBJ1-1; the match to TRBD1 covers 10 bases. The CDR3 reads CASSLGTGATEAFF. The CDR3 nucleotides read TGCGCCAGCAGCTTAGGGACAGGGGCCACTGAAGCTTTCTTT.